The 28 T cell receptor beta chains below come from one sample, sequenced in a study of glioma-infiltrating T cells after dendritic cell vaccination. Repertoires were generated with immunoSEQ multiplex PCR, while TCRdb's copy carries only in-frame clones and drops some. The data show about 64,000 clones, 82% seen once. Sequencing was performed on blood, taken before dendritic cell vaccination. These receptors all come from a human donor with glioblastoma.

The chain employs TRBV19 and TRBJ1-1, with a weak D call TRBD1 (6 bases). The CDR3 runs 14 residues. Germline-derived CDR1 and CDR2 are LNHDA and SQIVND (reference sequence). Trimming took off 7 bases at V and 4 bases at J, with 16 bases between the two ends. CDR3 protein: CASTPTGIGTEAFF. In nucleotides, the CDR3 is TGTGCCAGTACCCCGACAGGTATCGGCACTGAAGCTTTCTTT.

The chain joins TRBV27 to TRBJ1-6, with 7 bases that match TRBD1. V lost 4 bases and J lost 4; bases outside the gene matches: 1. CDR3 length: 14 residues. Germline V CDR1 and CDR2: MNHEY, SMNVEV (reference sequence). CDR3 sequence reads: CASSWGQYNSPLHF. CDR3 sequence (DNA): TGTGCCAGCAGTTGGGGACAGTATAATTCACCCCTCCACTTT.

The chain joins TRBV6-5 to TRBJ2-1; 7 bases fit TRBD1. V was pared by 6 bases and J by 2 bases, with 4 bases of the junction left unmatched. Looked up from germline, CDR1 is MNHEY and CDR2 is SVGAGI. This CDR3 contains 14 residues. This CDR3 reads CASSPDRAYNEQFF. CDR3 coding DNA: TGTGCCAGCAGCCCAGACAGGGCCTACAATGAGCAGTTCTTC.

This sequence joins TRBV5-1 and TRBJ2-5; D might be TRBD1 (5 bases). The germline gives CDR1 SGHRS, CDR2 YFSETQ. Trimming left V 7 bases short and J 2 bases short, with 15 bases between. The CDR3 length is 14 residues. This CDR3 reads CASSLGVIQETQYF. CDR3 sequence (DNA): TGCGCCAGCTCCCTAGGGGTAATACAAGAGACCCAGTACTTC.

This rearrangement joins TRBV19 to TRBJ2-5; 11 positions match TRBD1. The CDR3 runs to 15 residues. Germline loops: CDR1 LNHDA, CDR2 SQIVND (reference sequence). Trimming cost V 5 bases and J 5 bases; bases outside gene matches: 7. CDR3 DNA sequence: TGTGCCAGTAGTCCCCGGGGACAGGGGGGGGAGACCCAGTACTTC. It is translated as CASSPRGQGGETQYF.

The chain recombines TRBV5-4 with TRBJ2-5; 10 bases agree with TRBD2. The trim removed 4 bases at V and 5 bases at J, leaving 8 bases unmatched. CDR1 is SGHNT and CDR2 is YYREEE in the germline V gene (reference sequence). CDR3 length: 15 residues. For the CDR3, the DNA is TGTGCCAGCAGCGGGGGGACTAGCGTGGGGGAGACCCAGTACTTC. Translation gives CASSGGTSVGETQYF.

The chain carries TRBV7-2 and TRBJ2-7; D possibly corresponds to TRBD1 (5 bases). V lost 2 bases, J lost 0 bases, and 23 bases lay in between. CDR1 and CDR2 from the germline V gene are SGHTA and FQGNSA. The CDR3 has 19 amino acids. The CDR3 loop reads CASSLISLGAAAFSYEQYF. The CDR3 DNA is TGTGCCAGCAGCTTAATTAGCCTAGGGGCAGCCGCATTCTCCTACGAGCAGTACTTC.

The J gene is TRBJ1-1, the V gene TRBV5-1; tentative D call: TRBD1 (5 bases). V shed 0 bases and J shed 1 base, with 16 bases lying between them. Per the germline V gene, CDR1 is SGHRS and CDR2 is YFSETQ. CDR3 size: 17 residues. The CDR3 loop is CASSLGGVGGKNTEAFF. The CDR3 nucleotides are TGCGCCAGCAGCTTGGGGGGGGTTGGGGGGAAGAACACTGAAGCTTTCTTT.

This chain links TRBV2 with TRBJ2-1; D possibly corresponds to TRBD2 (5 bases). V was pared by 6 bases and J by 0 bases, with 6 bases between. Per germline, CDR1 SNHLY and CDR2 FYNNEI. The length of the CDR3 is 13 residues. Here the CDR3 reads CASRGDSYNEQFF. CDR3 bases: TGTGCCAGCAGGGGAGACTCCTACAATGAGCAGTTCTTC.

This clone was observed a handful of times. This CDR3 is also generated by other DNA sequences in the sample. The chain links TRBV27 to TRBJ1-2, with TRBD1 matching over 8 bases. The V gene end was trimmed by 6 bases and the J gene end by 8 bases; junction bases not matched to a gene: 5. This CDR3 contains 12 residues. Germline lookup yields CDR1 MNHEY and CDR2 SMNVEV (reference sequence). The CDR3, as DNA: TGTGCCAGCAGCGACAGGGGTCACGGCTACACCTTC. As protein: CASSDRGHGYTF.

The rearrangement joins TRBV6-6 to TRBJ1-6; perhaps TRBD1 as D (6 bases). Deletions cut 2 bases from V and 10 bases from J, with 15 bases between. Germline assignment: CDR1 MNHNY and CDR2 SVGAGI (reference sequence). The CDR3 extends over 15 amino acids. CDR3 nucleotides: TGTGCCAGCAGTTACGATCCTAGACAGGCCTCACCCCTCCACTTT. This codes for CASSYDPRQASPLHF.

This chain uses TRBV19 with TRBJ2-5; D is possibly TRBD2 (5 bases). The CDR3 runs 14 residues. Germline CDR1 and CDR2: LNHDA and SQIVND (reference sequence). V shed 5 bases and J shed 3 bases, with 13 bases lying between them. In nucleotides, the CDR3 is TGTGCCAGTAGTGAGGGTGGGGTTGAAGAGACCCAGTACTTC. It encodes CASSEGGVEETQYF. The variable domain in full, completed from reference TRBV19 and TRBJ2-5, reads DGGITQSPKYLFRKEGQNVTLSCEQNLNHDAMYWYRQDPGQGLRLIYYSQIVNDFQKGDIAEGYSVSREKKESFPLTVTSAQKNPTAFYLCASSEGGVEETQYFGPGTRLLVL.

J is TRBJ2-5 and V is TRBV27, with TRBD2 matching 7 bases. With 7 bases clipped from V and 5 bases from J, the junction kept 13 bases outside the gene matches. Germline CDR1 and CDR2: MNHEY and SMNVEV (reference sequence). The CDR3 has 15 amino acids. The DNA of the CDR3 is TGTGCCAGCAAGAGCGGGACGGGAACGCTCGAGACCCAGTACTTC. Its translation is CASKSGTGTLETQYF.

V and J are TRBV5-1 and TRBJ1-1, with 7 positions matching TRBD1. V lost 0 bases and J lost 1; bases outside the gene matches: 9. The CDR3 runs to 17 residues. CDR1 is SGHRS, CDR2 YFSETQ, per germline. CDR3 protein: CASSLVGGGVRNTEAFF. CDR3 in DNA: TGCGCCAGCAGCTTGGTTGGAGGGGGCGTGAGGAACACTGAAGCTTTCTTT.

This rearrangement joins TRBV5-1 to TRBJ2-2; 9 bases align to TRBD1. Germline V gene lookup returns CDR1 SGHRS and CDR2 YFSETQ. V lost 3 bases to trimming and J lost 4 bases; unmatched junction nucleotides: 7. The CDR3 runs 16 residues. The CDR3 DNA reads TGCGCCAGCAGCTCGGAACAGGGGGCGATCACCGGGGAGCTGTTTTTT. Protein: CASSSEQGAITGELFF. Using reference TRBV5-1 and TRBJ2-2 for the parts outside the CDR3, the full variable domain is KAGVTQTPRYLIKTRGQQVTLSCSPISGHRSVSWYQQTPGQGLQFLFEYFSETQRNKGNFPGRFSGRQFSNSRSEMNVSTLELGDSALYLCASSSEQGAITGELFFGEGSRLTVL.

This chain uses TRBV6-5 with TRBJ1-1, with D tentatively TRBD1 (6 bases). In germline, CDR1 is MNHEY, CDR2 SVGAGI. The CDR3 spans 14 residues. Trimming removed 4 bases from V and 4 bases from J, with 13 bases in between. The CDR3 DNA is TGTGCCAGCAGTTCAACAGGGTGGGGCACTGAAGCTTTCTTT. Translating gives CASSSTGWGTEAFF.

The chain carries TRBV5-1 and TRBJ2-5; no clear D. V lost 2 bases to trimming and J lost 5 bases, with 7 bases between them. The germline V gene encodes CDR1 SGHRS and CDR2 YFSETQ. The CDR3 is made up of 12 amino acids. The CDR3 here is CASSFESETQYF. As DNA, the CDR3 is TGCGCCAGCAGCTTTGAGTCGGAGACCCAGTACTTC.

This clone was observed a few times. The CDR3 DNA reads as TGTGCCAGCAGCGCGTACGGCCGGGGGACTAATGAAAAACTGTTTTTT. It codes for CASSAYGRGTNEKLFF. The chain has TRBV9 and TRBJ1-4; D possibly corresponds to TRBD1 (5 bases). Germline CDR1 is SGDLS and CDR2 is YYNGEE. Trimming pared 3 bases from V and 2 bases from J, leaving 14 bases between. The CDR3 covers 16 residues.

The CDR3 region has the DNA TGTGCCAGCAGCTCCTTGTACGAGCAGTACTTC. Translating gives CASSSLYEQYF. V and J are TRBV7-9 and TRBJ2-7; D ambiguous. V was clipped by 4 bases and J by 4 bases, with 5 bases between them. CDR1 is SEHNR, CDR2 FQNEAQ, per germline (reference sequence). This CDR3 has 11 residues.

The chain employs TRBV27 and TRBJ2-1; TRBD1 matches 10 bases. J lost 4 bases, V lost 6 bases, and 6 bases had no gene match. This CDR3 contains 15 residues. CDR1 is MNHEY, CDR2 SMNVEV, per germline (reference sequence). The CDR3: CASREDRGPYNEQFF. The CDR3 DNA sequence: TGTGCCAGCAGGGAAGACAGGGGGCCTTACAATGAGCAGTTCTTC.

The chain combines TRBV5-1 with TRBJ2-7; no clear D gene. Germline V lookup: CDR1 SGHRS, CDR2 YFSETQ. V was shortened by 0 bases and J by 2 bases, with 3 bases between the two germline ends. The CDR3 is 12 residues long. The CDR3 DNA reads as TGCGCCAGCAGCTTGGGAGCCTACGAGCAGTACTTC. Translation: CASSLGAYEQYF.

The rearrangement links TRBV28 to TRBJ1-3, with D perhaps TRBD1 (6 bases). Germline V CDR1 and CDR2: MDHEN, SYDVKM. V gave up 2 bases and J gave up 6 bases, with 8 bases separating them. This CDR3 has 13 amino acids. The CDR3 spells CASSLTGSNTIYF. The DNA of the CDR3 is TGTGCCAGCAGTTTAACAGGGTCAAACACCATATATTTT. Drawing the rest from reference TRBV28 and TRBJ1-3, the complete variable domain is DVKVTQSSRYLVKRTGEKVFLECVQDMDHENMFWYRQDPGLGLRLIYFSYDVKMKEKGDIPEGYSVSREKKERFSLILESASTNQTSMYLCASSLTGSNTIYFGEGSWLTVV.

This clone was seen more than once but under ten times. The chain links TRBV15 to TRBJ2-3; D not certain. The CDR3 is 14 amino acids. The germline V gene has CDR1 LNHNV and CDR2 YYDKDF (reference sequence). Between the trimmed V and J ends, which lost 0 bases and 6 bases, there was a span of 10 bases. Written as DNA, the CDR3 is TGTGCCACCAGCAGAGACCCGACGGAGGATACGCAGTATTTT. It encodes CATSRDPTEDTQYF.

There are a few counts of this clone. This chain connects TRBV5-4 to TRBJ2-5, with 9 bases identical to TRBD1. V shed 1 base and J 5 bases; nucleotides not matched to a gene: 3. CDR3 length equals 14 residues. In germline, CDR1 is SGHNT, CDR2 YYREEE (reference sequence). The CDR3 here is CASSLYRGHETQYF. CDR3 in DNA: TGTGCCAGCAGCTTGTACAGGGGGCACGAGACCCAGTACTTC.

This clone has only a few counts. The chain couples TRBV5-5 to TRBJ2-7, with 7 nucleotides matching TRBD2. There are 16 residues in the CDR3. V lost 1 base, J lost 3 bases, and 10 bases stayed unmatched. The germline V gene has CDR1 SGHKS and CDR2 YYEKEE (reference sequence). The CDR3 loop reads CASSLRVRGSLYEQYF. CDR3 in DNA: TGTGCCAGCAGCTTGAGGGTGCGGGGGTCCCTCTACGAGCAGTACTTC.

The chain combines TRBV18 with TRBJ2-1, with a weak D call TRBD1 (5 bases). The V and J ends lost 0 bases and 13 bases respectively, with 13 bases between them. The CDR3 spans 13 residues. Germline V lookup: CDR1 KGHSH, CDR2 LQKENI. CDR3 protein: CASSPPSQGNQFF. CDR3 DNA sequence: TGTGCCAGCTCACCACCGTCGCAGGGTAATCAGTTCTTC.

This rearrangement joins TRBV5-4 to TRBJ2-7, with a possible D match to TRBD1 (5 bases). Trimming removed 0 bases from V and 2 bases from J, with 9 bases in between. CDR1 SGHNT and CDR2 YYREEE come from the germline V gene (reference sequence). The CDR3 length is 14 residues. For the CDR3, the DNA is TGTGCCAGCAGCTTGGCCAGACAGCCCTACGAGCAGTACTTC. Amino acid sequence: CASSLARQPYEQYF.

The rearrangement links TRBV2 to TRBJ1-2; D call uncertain. Germline V gene data show CDR1 as SNHLY and CDR2 as FYNNEI. The CDR3 totals 11 residues. V shed 2 bases and J shed 5 bases, with 3 bases lying between them. CDR3 residues: CASSEQYGYTF. The CDR3 coding sequence is TGTGCCAGCAGTGAACAGTATGGCTACACCTTC.